The present T cell receptor beta chain was sequenced within a study of shared clonotypes between healthy human individuals. Original analysis: Filtering of immunoSEQ junctional sequences could not match full-length read filtering. TCRdb's copy holds only in-frame clones and misses some; the assay was immunoSEQ multiplex PCR. The D gene and trimming were derived from the DNA, and the V and J assignments and clone size from that table. The repertoire holds approximately 1,500,000 clones, with roughly 96% as singletons. This clone was observed once. The specimen sequenced was naive CD4+ T cells sorted from blood. Stated subset: CD45RA+ positively selected. The clonotype originates from a man aged 25 to 45 in good health.

CDR3 loop: CASSLYLANTGELFF. The CDR3 DNA sequence: TGCGCCAGCAGCTTGTACCTCGCGAACACCGGGGAGCTGTTTTTT. The chain has TRBV5-1 and TRBJ2-2; unclear D gene. V lost 1 base and J lost 0, with 7 bases in between. The germline V gene has CDR1 SGHRS and CDR2 YFSETQ. CDR3 length: 15 amino acids.